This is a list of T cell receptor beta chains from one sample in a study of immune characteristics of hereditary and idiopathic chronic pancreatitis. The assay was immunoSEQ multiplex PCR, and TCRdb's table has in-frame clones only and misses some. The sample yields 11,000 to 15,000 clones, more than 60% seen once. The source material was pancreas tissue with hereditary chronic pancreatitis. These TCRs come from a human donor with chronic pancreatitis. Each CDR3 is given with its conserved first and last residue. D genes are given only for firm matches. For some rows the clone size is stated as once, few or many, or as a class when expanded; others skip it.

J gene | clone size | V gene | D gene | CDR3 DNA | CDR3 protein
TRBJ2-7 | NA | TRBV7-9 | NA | TGTGCCAGCAGCTTAAGGGCGAGCGACGAGCAGTACTTC | CASSLRASDEQYF
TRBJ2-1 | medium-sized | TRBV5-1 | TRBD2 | TGCGCCAGCAGCCCTGGTTTTGCGACTAGCGGGAGCCACAATGAGCAGTTCTTC | CASSPGFATSGSHNEQFF
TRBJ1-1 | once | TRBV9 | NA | TGTGCCAGCAGCGTAGCGGGGTTTACTGATCATGAAGCTTTCTTT | CASSVAGFTDHEAFF
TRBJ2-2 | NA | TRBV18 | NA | TGTGCCAGCTCCCCAGACCGAAACACCGGGGAGCTGTTTTTT | CASSPDRNTGELFF
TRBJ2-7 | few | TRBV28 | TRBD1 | TGTGCCAGCAGCCTCCTTGGGACAGGGGGCTACGAGCAGTACTTC | CASSLLGTGGYEQYF
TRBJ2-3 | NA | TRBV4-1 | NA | TGCGCCAGCAGCCAGGGCTCCTTAGATACGCAGTATTTT | CASSQGSLDTQYF
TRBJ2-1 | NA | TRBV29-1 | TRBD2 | TGCAGCGTAGCGGGAGGCTACAATGAGCAGTTCTTC | CSVAGGYNEQFF
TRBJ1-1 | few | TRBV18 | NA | TGTGCCAGCTCACCGACCGAGGCCCGGAACACTGAAGCTTTCTTT | CASSPTEARNTEAFF
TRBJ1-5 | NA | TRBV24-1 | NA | TGTGCCACCAGTGCGGATAGCAATCAGCCCCAGCATTTT | CATSADSNQPQHF
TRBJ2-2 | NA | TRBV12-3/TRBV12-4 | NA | TGTGCCAGCAGTAAGATCGGGGAGCTGTTTTTT | CASSKIGELFF
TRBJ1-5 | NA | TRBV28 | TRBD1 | TGTGCCAGCAGTACACCCGGGACAGGGGGCAATCAGCCCCAGCATTTT | CASSTPGTGGNQPQHF
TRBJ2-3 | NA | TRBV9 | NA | TGTGCCAGCAGCGCGGCGGGACTCTTAGACACAGATACGCAGTATTTT | CASSAAGLLDTDTQYF
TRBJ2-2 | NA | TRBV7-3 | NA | TGTGCCAGCAGCTTAACGGGCACCACCGGGGAGCTGTTTTTT | CASSLTGTTGELFF
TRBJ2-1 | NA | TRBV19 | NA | TGTGCCAGTAGTACCCATGGCTACAATGAGCAGTTCTTC | CASSTHGYNEQFF
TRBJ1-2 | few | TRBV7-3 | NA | TGTGCCAGCAGCCCGGGACTAGGCTATGGCTACACCTTC | CASSPGLGYGYTF
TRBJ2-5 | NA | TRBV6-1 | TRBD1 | TGTGCCAGCAGTGAAGATGCAGGGGGCTCAAAGACCCAGTACTTC | CASSEDAGGSKTQYF
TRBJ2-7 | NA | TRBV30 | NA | TGTGCCTGGGACGGCGGCGGGACCCCTCGGGAGCAGTACTTC | CAWDGGGTPREQYF
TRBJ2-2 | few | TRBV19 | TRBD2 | TGTGCCAGTAGTCCAAGGACTAGCTTGATGGTCGGGGAGCTGTTTTTT | CASSPRTSLMVGELFF
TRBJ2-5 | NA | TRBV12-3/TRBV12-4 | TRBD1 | TGTGCCAGCAGTTTCGGGACAGGGGAGACCCAGTACTTC | CASSFGTGETQYF
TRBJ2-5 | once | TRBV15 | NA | TGTGCCACCAGCAGAGATATGGGTGGACAGTACCAAGAGACCCAGTACTTC | CATSRDMGGQYQETQYF
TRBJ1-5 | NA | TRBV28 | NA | TGTGCCAGCAGGACGGGACCGGGGAGCAATCAGCCCCAGCATTTT | CASRTGPGSNQPQHF
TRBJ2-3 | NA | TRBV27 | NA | TGTGCCAGCAGTTTATCCCCGCTAGCTCCGCAGTATTTT | CASSLSPLAPQYF
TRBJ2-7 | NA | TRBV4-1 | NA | TGCGCCAGCAGCCTACAGGAGGCCTACGAGCAGTACTTC | CASSLQEAYEQYF
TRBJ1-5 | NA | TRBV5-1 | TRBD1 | TGCGCCAGCAGCTTGGGTCCTCAGGGGGGTGGTCAGCCCCAGCATTTT | CASSLGPQGGGQPQHF
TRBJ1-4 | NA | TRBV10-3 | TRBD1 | TGTGCCATCAGTGAAGGGAGGGGGCGGACTAATGAAAAACTGTTTTTT | CAISEGRGRTNEKLFF
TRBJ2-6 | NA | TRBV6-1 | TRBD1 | TGTGCCAGCAGTGAATGGGGCCCGGGGACAGGGGGTCCCTCTGGGGCCAACGTCCTGACTTTC | CASSEWGPGTGGPSGANVLTF
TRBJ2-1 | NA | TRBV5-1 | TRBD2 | TGCGCCAGCAGCTTTTTAGCGGGAGTGGAATTCTTC | CASSFLAGVEFF
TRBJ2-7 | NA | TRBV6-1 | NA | TGTGCCAGCAGTGAAGTCTTTGGCAGGGGGGCCTACGAGCAGTACTTC | CASSEVFGRGAYEQYF
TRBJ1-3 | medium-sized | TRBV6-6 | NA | TGTGCCAGCAGCCTTCGTGAAGGAAACACCATATATTTT | CASSLREGNTIYF
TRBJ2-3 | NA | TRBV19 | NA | TGTGCCAGTAGTATAAGTCCTGGGGGAACAGATACGCAGTATTTT | CASSISPGGTDTQYF
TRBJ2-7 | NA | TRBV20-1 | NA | TGCAGTGCTAGTCAACCGCCGACCTACGAGCAGTACTTC | CSASQPPTYEQYF
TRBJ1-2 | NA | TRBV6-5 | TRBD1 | TGTGCCAGCAGTACCTCCACAGGGGATCGGGGCTACACCTTC | CASSTSTGDRGYTF
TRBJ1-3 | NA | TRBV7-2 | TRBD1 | TGTGCCAGCAGCTTCGACAGGGGCTCTGGAAACACCATATATTTT | CASSFDRGSGNTIYF
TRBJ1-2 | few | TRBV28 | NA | TGTGCCAGCCGTATCCCCCACGACAGGTCTGAAACCTTC | CASRIPHDRSETF
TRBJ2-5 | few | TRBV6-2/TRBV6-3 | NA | TGTGCCAGCAGTTACTGGGCCCAAGAGACCCAGTACTTC | CASSYWAQETQYF
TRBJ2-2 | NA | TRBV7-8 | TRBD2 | TGTGCCAGCAGCTTCATAGCGGGAGGAGGCACCGGGGAGCTGTTTTTT | CASSFIAGGGTGELFF
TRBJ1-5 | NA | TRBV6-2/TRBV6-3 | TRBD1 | TGTGCCAGCAGTTATGAGGGGGCCTATCAGCCCCAGCATTTT | CASSYEGAYQPQHF
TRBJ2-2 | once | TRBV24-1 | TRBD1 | TGTGCCACCAGTGAGAACGACAGGGACACCGGGGAGCTGTTTTTT | CATSENDRDTGELFF
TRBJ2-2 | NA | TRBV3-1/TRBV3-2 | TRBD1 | TGTGCCAGCAGCCCGACAGGGGTCCCTTCCGGGGAGCTGTTTTTT | CASSPTGVPSGELFF
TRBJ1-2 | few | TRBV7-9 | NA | TGTGCCAGCGGCGTTGCGGGGGAATTCTATGGCTACACCTTC | CASGVAGEFYGYTF
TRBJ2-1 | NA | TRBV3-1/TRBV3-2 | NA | TGTGCCAGCAGCCAACTGGAGCGGGAGCAGTTCTTC | CASSQLEREQFF
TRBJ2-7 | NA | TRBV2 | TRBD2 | TGTGCCAGCAGTGAAGTTCTAGCGGGAGGGTTTGTGTACTTC | CASSEVLAGGFVYF
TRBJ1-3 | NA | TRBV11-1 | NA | TGTGCCAGCAGCCGGGACCAAAACACCATATATTTT | CASSRDQNTIYF
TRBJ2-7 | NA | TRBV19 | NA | TGTGCCAGTAGTCATGGGGGCGGAGGGACCTACGAGCAGTACTTC | CASSHGGGGTYEQYF
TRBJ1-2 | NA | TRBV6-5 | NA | TGTGCCAGCAGTACAGAAGTCTATGGCTACACCTTC | CASSTEVYGYTF
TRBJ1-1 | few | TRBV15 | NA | TGTGCCACCAGCAGAGCCGGGAGGGGGGGCACTGAAGCTTTCTTT | CATSRAGRGGTEAFF
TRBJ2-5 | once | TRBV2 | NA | TGTGCCAGTCGAGACTACTCGTACCGGGAGACCCAGTACTTC | CASRDYSYRETQYF
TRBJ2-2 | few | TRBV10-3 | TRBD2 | TGTGCCATCGGAACAACTAGCGGAGGGAACACCGGGGAGCTGTTTTTT | CAIGTTSGGNTGELFF